Included here is one TCR beta chain sequence, with context. Trimming took 4 bases from V and 7 from J, leaving 20 bases between them. The CDR3 runs 16 residues. CDR1 is SGHAT and CDR2 is FQNNGV in the germline V gene. This record belongs to a study of blood T cell repertoires in COVID-19. The protocol was immunoSEQ multiplex PCR, while the TCRdb copy is restricted to in-frame clones and leaves out a portion. The table includes some 96,000 clones, about nine tenths detected once. The chain couples TRBV11-2 to TRBJ2-1; TRBD2 might be the D (8 bases). The receptor comes from a man aged 50 to 59 with active COVID-19. The sample was peripheral blood. The CDR3 loop is CASSSSGQGVWNEQFF. The CDR3 nucleotides are TGTGCCAGCAGCTCTAGCGGGCAGGGGGTTTGGAATGAGCAGTTCTTC.